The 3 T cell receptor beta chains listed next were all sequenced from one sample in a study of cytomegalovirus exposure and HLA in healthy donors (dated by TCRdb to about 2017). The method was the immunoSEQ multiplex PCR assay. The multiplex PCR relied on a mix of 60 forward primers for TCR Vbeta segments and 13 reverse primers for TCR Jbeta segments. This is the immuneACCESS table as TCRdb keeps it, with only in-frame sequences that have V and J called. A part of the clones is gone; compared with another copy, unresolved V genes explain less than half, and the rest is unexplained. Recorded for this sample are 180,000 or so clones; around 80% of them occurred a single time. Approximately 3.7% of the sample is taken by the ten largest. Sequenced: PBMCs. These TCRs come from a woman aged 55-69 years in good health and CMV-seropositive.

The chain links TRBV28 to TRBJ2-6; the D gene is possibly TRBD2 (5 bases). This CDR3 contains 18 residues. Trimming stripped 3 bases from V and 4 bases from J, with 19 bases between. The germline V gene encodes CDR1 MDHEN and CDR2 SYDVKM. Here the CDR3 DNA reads TGTGCCAGCAGTTTGGCCCAAGAGGGTTTCTCCGGGGCCAACGTCCTGACTTTC. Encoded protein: CASSLAQEGFSGANVLTF.

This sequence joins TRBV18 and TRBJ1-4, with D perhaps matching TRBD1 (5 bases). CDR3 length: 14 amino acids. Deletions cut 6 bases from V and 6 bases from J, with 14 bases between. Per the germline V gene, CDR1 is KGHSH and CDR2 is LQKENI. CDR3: CASSPRGEDEKLFF. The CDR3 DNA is TGTGCCAGCTCGCCTAGGGGTGAGGATGAAAAACTGTTTTTT.

CDR3 loop: CASSIDRRQEIGNQPQHF. The DNA of the CDR3 is TGTGCCAGTAGTATAGACAGGAGGCAGGAAATTGGCAATCAGCCCCAGCATTTT. This chain connects TRBV19 to TRBJ1-5; D unclear. Deletions cut 0 bases from V and 2 bases from J, with 17 bases between. CDR3 length equals 18 residues. Germline assignment: CDR1 LNHDA and CDR2 SQIVND (reference sequence).